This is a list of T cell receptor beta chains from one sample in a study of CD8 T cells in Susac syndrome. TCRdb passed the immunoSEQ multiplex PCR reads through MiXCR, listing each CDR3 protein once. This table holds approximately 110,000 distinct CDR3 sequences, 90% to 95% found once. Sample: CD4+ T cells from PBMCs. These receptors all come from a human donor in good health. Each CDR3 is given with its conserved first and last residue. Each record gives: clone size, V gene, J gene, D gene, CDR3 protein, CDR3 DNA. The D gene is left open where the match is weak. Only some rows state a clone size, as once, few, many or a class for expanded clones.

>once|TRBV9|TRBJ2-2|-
CASSGPRGSGELFF
TGTGCCAGCAGCGGCCCACGGGGTTCCGGGGAGCTGTTTTTT
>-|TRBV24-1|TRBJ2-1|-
CATSAATIAPTMSSFF
TGTGCCACCAGTGCGGCGACCATAGCTCCTACAATGAGCAGTTTCTTC
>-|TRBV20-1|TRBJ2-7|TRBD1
CSARDPRDRDYEQYF
TGCAGTGCTAGAGATCCTCGGGACAGGGACTACGAGCAGTACTTC
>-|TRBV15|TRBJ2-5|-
CATSRDQETQYF
TGTGCCACCAGCAGAGACCAAGAGACCCAGTACTTC
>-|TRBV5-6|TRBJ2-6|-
CASSEGVSGANVLTF
TGTGCCAGCAGCGAAGGGGTCTCTGGGGCCAACGTCCTGACTTTC
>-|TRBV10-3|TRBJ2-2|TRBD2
CAISGGQTLGELFF
TGTGCCATTTCGGGAGGGCAAACCCTAGGGGAGCTGTTTTTT
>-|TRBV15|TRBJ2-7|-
CATSRDGSSYEQYF
TGTGCCACCAGCAGGGACGGAAGCTCCTACGAGCAGTACTTC
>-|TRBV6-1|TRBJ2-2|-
CASSSASYLQGSTGELFF
TGTGCCAGCAGTAGTGCCTCCTACCTTCAGGGTTCCACCGGGGAGCTGTTTTTT
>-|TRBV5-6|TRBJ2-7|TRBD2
CASSLGLVAYEQYF
TGTGCCAGCAGCCTGGGACTAGTCGCCTACGAGCAGTACTTC
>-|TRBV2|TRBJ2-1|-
CASIGTLTRQFF
TGTGCCAGCATTGGGACCTTGACCAGGCAGTTCTTC
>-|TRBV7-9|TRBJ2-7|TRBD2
CASTLAGVNEQYF
TGTGCCAGCACCCTAGCGGGAGTCAACGAGCAGTACTTC
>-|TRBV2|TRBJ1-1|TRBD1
CASPQGGLIRVTEAFF
TGTGCCAGCCCGCAGGGGGGACTTATTCGGGTCACTGAAGCTTTCTTT
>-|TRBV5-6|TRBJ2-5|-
CASSYTGHQETQYF
TGTGCCAGCAGTTACACGGGACACCAAGAGACCCAGTACTTC
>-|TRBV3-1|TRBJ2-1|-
CASSQTRSNEQFF
TGTGCCAGCAGCCAGACCAGGAGCAATGAGCAGTTCTTC
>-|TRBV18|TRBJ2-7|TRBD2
CASSTPPGGEQYF
TGTGCCAGCTCAACCCCCCCGGGGGGCGAGCAGTACTTC
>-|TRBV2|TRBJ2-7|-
CASSGTGYEQYF
TGTGCCAGCAGTGGGACCGGCTACGAGCAGTACTTC
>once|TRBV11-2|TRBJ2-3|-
CASSLAPSYTDTQYF
TGTGCCAGCAGCTTAGCTCCCTCTTACACAGATACGCAGTATTTT
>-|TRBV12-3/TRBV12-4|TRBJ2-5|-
CASSLAGEAQETQYF
TGTGCCAGCAGTTTAGCGGGAGAGGCCCAAGAGACCCAGTACTTC
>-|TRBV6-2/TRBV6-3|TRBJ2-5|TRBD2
CASSYPGVAGSLETQYF
TGTGCCAGCAGTTACCCCGGGGTAGCGGGATCCCTCGAGACCCAGTACTTC
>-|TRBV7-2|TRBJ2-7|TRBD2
CASSFSGRATYEQYF
TGTGCCAGCAGTTTTAGCGGGAGAGCAACCTACGAGCAGTACTTC
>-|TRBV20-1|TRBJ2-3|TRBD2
CSARGLAGGPTDTQYF
TGCAGTGCTAGAGGTTTAGCGGGAGGGCCCACAGATACGCAGTATTTT
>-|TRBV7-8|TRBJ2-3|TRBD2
CASSSPRLAGGPTDTQYF
TGTGCCAGCAGCTCCCCCCGACTAGCGGGAGGGCCAACAGATACGCAGTATTTT
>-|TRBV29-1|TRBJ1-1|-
CSAGYMNTEAFF
TGCAGCGCCGGTTATATGAACACTGAAGCTTTCTTT